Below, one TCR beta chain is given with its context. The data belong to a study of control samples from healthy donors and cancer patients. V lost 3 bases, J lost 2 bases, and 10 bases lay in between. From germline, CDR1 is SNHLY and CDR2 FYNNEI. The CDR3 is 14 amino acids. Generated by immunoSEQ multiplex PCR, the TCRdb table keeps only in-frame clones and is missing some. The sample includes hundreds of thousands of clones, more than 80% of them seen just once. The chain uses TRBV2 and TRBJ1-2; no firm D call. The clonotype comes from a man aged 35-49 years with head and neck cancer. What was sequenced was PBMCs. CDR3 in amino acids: CASSDHSPNYGYTF. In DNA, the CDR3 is TGTGCCAGCAGTGACCACTCCCCCAACTATGGCTACACCTTC.